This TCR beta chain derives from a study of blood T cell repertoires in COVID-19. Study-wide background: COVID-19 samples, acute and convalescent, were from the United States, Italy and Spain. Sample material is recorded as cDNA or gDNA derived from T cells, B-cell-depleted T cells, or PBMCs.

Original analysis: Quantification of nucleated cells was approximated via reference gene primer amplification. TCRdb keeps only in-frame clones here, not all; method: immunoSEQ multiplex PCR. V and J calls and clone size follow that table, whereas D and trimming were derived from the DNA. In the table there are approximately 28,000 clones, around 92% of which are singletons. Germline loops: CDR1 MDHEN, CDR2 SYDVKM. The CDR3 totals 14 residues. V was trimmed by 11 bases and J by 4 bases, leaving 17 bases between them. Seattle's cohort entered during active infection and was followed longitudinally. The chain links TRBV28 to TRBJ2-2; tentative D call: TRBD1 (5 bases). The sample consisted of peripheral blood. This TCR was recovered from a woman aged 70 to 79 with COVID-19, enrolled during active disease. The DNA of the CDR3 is TGTGCCCTCCAAGACAGTGTGGGCACCGGGGAGCTGTTTTTT. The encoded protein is CALQDSVGTGELFF.